These 9 T cell receptor beta chains originate from one sample sequenced in a study of blood T cell repertoires in COVID-19. Generated by immunoSEQ multiplex PCR, the TCRdb table keeps only in-frame clones and is missing some. The data show under 250,000 clones, more than 70% seen once. Sequencing input: peripheral blood. The receptors stem from a woman of 80 years or more with COVID-19, enrolled during active disease.

V and J are TRBV28 and TRBJ2-1, with D hard to call. Germline V gene lookup returns CDR1 MDHEN and CDR2 SYDVKM. V lost 4 bases, J lost 14 bases, and 18 bases lay in between. The CDR3 totals 13 residues. The CDR3 is CASSSPGQISEFF. CDR3 nucleotides: TGTGCCAGCAGTTCTCCAGGCCAGATTTCGGAGTTCTTC.

The chain joins TRBV6-4 to TRBJ2-1, with 9 bases lining up with TRBD1. Germline CDR1 reads MRHNA; CDR2 reads SNTAGT. There are 16 residues in the CDR3. V gave up 3 bases and J gave up 5 bases; unmatched junction bases: 8. CDR3 sequence: CASSERPGQGDNEQFF. The CDR3 nucleotides are TGTGCCAGCAGTGAGCGTCCGGGACAGGGAGACAATGAGCAGTTCTTC.

The chain carries TRBV6-5 and TRBJ2-7; 9 bases line up with TRBD2. The germline V gene encodes CDR1 MNHEY and CDR2 SVGAGI. Trimming cost V 5 bases and J 2 bases; bases outside gene matches: 7. The CDR3 has 15 residues. CDR3 bases: TGTGCCAGCAGTCGAAACTTAGCGGGGGCCTACGAGCAGTACTTC. The encoded protein is CASSRNLAGAYEQYF.

V usage is TRBV19 and J usage is TRBJ1-5; D may be TRBD1 (6 bases). Looked up from germline, CDR1 is LNHDA and CDR2 is SQIVND (reference sequence). V lost 6 bases and J lost 1, with 13 bases in between. CDR3 length equals 15 residues. CDR3 in amino acids: CASRAQGASNQPQHF. CDR3 nucleotides: TGTGCCAGTAGAGCACAGGGTGCGAGCAATCAGCCCCAGCATTTT.

The count of this clone is one. The V call is TRBV24-1, the J call TRBJ1-6; no firm D call. This CDR3 is built from 12 residues. From germline, CDR1 is KGHDR and CDR2 SFDVKD. V lost 4 bases to trimming and J lost 9 bases, with 6 bases between them. CDR3 protein: CATSDGSSPLHF. In nucleotides, the CDR3 is TGTGCCACCAGTGACGGGTCTTCACCCCTCCACTTT.

The CDR3 nucleotides are TGTGCCATCACCCCGGACAGGGGCGGATATGGCTACACCTTC. Protein: CAITPDRGGYGYTF. This rearrangement joins TRBV10-3 to TRBJ1-2, with 9 bases identical to TRBD1. From germline, CDR1 is ENHRY and CDR2 SYGVKD. The CDR3 has 14 amino acids. J gave up 5 bases and V 7 bases, and 8 bases lay outside the gene matches.

As DNA, the CDR3 is TGTGCCAGCAGCTTAGCTTATGGGACAGACATCTCTGGAAACACCATATATTTT. This sequence encodes CASSLAYGTDISGNTIYF. This chain uses TRBV13 with TRBJ1-3, with 7 bases that match TRBD1. The J segment lost 0 bases and the V segment lost 1 base, leaving 9 bases of the junction unmatched. CDR1 and CDR2 from the germline V gene are PRHDT and FYEKMQ (reference sequence). This CDR3 is 18 amino acids long.

The gene calls are TRBV3-1 (or the pseudogene TRBV3-2) and TRBJ1-5, with TRBD1 matching over 9 bases. J lost 3 bases, V lost 5 bases, and 11 bases had no gene match. Germline V gene lookup returns CDR1 LGHDT and CDR2 YNNKEL (reference sequence). The CDR3 length is 17 residues. CDR3 nucleotides: TGTGCCAGCAGCTCCGGGACAGGGAGAGAGGACAATCAGCCCCAGCATTTT. It encodes CASSSGTGREDNQPQHF.

V usage is TRBV6-5 and J usage is TRBJ1-1; D gene uncertain. The CDR3 runs to 15 residues. Trimming cost V 4 bases and J 6 bases, with 18 bases left between them. Germline-derived CDR1 and CDR2 are MNHEY and SVGAGI. For the CDR3, the DNA is TGTGCCAGCAGTTGGACTCTCGGGCGAGGCTCTGAAGCTTTCTTT. Translation: CASSWTLGRGSEAFF.